This is a list of T cell receptor beta chains from one sample in a study of long-term antiretroviral therapy in people with HIV. Libraries were prepared by immunoSEQ multiplex PCR; TCRdb keeps only in-frame clonotypes and omits some of them. This table has about 25,000 clones, around 82% appearing once. The sequencing here drew on unsorted PBMCs, taken 3 years after starting antiretroviral therapy. Receptors originate from a man between 18 and 35 years old with HIV. The conserved cysteine and the conserved F or W are not part of the CDR3 here. Size tells how often a clone was seen (once, few, many) or the class of an expanded clone, and some rows leave it out.

V	J	size	CDR3
TRBV18	TRBJ1-1	.	ASSLLDRASEAF
TRBV5-1	TRBJ1-2	.	ASRPGQAYGYT
TRBV9	TRBJ2-1	.	ASSSLRGGLNEQF
TRBV5-6	TRBJ1-1	once	ASSLDRGSPNTEAF
TRBV6-5	TRBJ1-3	few	ASVSLVAGNTIY
TRBV19	TRBJ2-2	few	ASSAVAGGELF
TRBV6-5	TRBJ1-2	.	ASGLGSPGYT
TRBV6-1	TRBJ1-2	.	ASRTGLNYGYT
TRBV5-1	TRBJ1-5	.	ASSLVGGAGQPQH
TRBV29-1	TRBJ1-1	.	SVDRGTEAF
TRBV4-1	TRBJ2-3	.	ASSRRAGLSADTQY
TRBV10-1	TRBJ2-5	.	ASNQGPGQGEETQY
TRBV5-1	TRBJ2-3	.	ASSNKRGTTDTQY